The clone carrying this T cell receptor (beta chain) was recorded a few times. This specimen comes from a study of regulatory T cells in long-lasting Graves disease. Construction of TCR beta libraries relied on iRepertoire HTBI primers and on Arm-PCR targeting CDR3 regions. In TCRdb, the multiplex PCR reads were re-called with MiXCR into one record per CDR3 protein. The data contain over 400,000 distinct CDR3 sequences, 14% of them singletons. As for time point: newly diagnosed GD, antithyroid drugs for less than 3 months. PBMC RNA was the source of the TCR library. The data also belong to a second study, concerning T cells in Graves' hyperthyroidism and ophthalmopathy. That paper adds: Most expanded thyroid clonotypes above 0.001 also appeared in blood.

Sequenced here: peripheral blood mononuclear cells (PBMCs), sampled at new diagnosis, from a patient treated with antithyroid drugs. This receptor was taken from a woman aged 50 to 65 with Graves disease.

CDR3 protein: CASSYGSLTEQYF. CDR3 DNA: TGTGCCAGCAGTTATGGATCCCTAACTGAGCAGTACTTC. The chain uses TRBV6-2 or TRBV6-3 and TRBJ2-7, with D unresolved. CDR3 length: 13 amino acids. The germline V gene encodes CDR1 MNHEY and CDR2 SVGEGT. The germline V and J ends were trimmed by 3 bases and 7 bases, with 13 bases remaining between them.